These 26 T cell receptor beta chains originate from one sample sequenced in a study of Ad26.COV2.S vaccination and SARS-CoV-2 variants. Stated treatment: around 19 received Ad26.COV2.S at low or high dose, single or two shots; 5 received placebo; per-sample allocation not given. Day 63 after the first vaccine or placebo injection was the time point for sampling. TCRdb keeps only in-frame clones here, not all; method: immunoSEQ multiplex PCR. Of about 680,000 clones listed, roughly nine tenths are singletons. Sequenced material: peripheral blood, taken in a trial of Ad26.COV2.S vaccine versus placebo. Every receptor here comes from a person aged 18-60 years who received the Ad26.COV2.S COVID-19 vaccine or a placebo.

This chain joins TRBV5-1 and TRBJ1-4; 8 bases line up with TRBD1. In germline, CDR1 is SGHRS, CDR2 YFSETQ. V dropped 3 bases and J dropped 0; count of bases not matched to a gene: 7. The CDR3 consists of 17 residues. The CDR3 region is CASSWWGTGTTNEKLFF. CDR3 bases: TGCGCCAGCAGCTGGTGGGGGACAGGTACAACTAATGAAAAACTGTTTTTT.

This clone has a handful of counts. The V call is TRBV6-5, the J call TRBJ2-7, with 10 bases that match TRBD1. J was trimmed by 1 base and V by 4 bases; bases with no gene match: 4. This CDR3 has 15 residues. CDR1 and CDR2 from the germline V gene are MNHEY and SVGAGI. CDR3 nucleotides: TGTGCCAGCAGTTCCCGACAGGGGGCTTCCTACGAGCAGTACTTC. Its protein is CASSSRQGASYEQYF.

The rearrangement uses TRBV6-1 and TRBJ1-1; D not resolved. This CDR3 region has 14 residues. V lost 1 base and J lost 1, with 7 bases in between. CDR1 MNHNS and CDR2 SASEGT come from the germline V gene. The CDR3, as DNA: TGTGCCAGCAGTGAAGGTGCCGCGAACACTGAAGCTTTCTTT. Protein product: CASSEGAANTEAFF.

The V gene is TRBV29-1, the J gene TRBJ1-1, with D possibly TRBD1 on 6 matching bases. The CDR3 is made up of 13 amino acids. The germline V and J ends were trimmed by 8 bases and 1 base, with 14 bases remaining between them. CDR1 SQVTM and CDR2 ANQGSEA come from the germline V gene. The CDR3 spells CSFRRTANTEAFF. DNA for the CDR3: TGCAGCTTCCGCCGGACAGCGAACACTGAAGCTTTCTTT. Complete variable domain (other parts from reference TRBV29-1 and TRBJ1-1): SAVISQKPSRDICQRGTSLTIQCQVDSQVTMMFWYRQQPGQSLTLIATANQGSEATYESGFVIDKFPISRPNLTFSTLTVSNMSPEDSSIYLCSFRRTANTEAFFGQGTRLTVV.

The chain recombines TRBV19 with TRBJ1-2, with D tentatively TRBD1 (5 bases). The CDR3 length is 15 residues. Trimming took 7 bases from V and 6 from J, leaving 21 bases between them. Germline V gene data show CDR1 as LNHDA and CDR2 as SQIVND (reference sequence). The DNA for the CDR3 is TGTGCCAGTACCAAAAACCCCAGGGAATCTGATGGCTACACCTTC. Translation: CASTKNPRESDGYTF.

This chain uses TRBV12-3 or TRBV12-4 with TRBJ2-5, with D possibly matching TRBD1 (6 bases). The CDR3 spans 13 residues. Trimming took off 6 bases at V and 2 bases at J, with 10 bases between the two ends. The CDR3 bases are TGTGCCAGCAGGTTGGGGACACAAGAGACCCAGTACTTC. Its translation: CASRLGTQETQYF.

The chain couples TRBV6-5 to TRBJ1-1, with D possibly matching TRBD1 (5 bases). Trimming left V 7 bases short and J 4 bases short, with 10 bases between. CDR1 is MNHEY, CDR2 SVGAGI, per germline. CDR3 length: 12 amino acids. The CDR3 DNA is TGTGCCAGCAAACCTCAGGGCACTGAAGCTTTCTTT. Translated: CASKPQGTEAFF.

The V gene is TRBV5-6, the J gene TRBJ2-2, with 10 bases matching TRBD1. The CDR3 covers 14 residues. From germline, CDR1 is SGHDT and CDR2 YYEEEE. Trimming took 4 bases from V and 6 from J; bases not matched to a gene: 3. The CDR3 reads CASSGGTGAGELFF. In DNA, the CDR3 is TGTGCCAGCAGCGGGGGGACAGGGGCCGGGGAGCTGTTTTTT. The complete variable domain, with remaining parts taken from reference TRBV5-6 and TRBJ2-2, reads DAGVTQSPTHLIKTRGQQVTLRCSPKSGHDTVSWYQQALGQGPQFIFQYYEEEERQRGNFPDRFSGHQFPNYSSELNVNALLLGDSALYLCASSGGTGAGELFFGEGSRLTVL.

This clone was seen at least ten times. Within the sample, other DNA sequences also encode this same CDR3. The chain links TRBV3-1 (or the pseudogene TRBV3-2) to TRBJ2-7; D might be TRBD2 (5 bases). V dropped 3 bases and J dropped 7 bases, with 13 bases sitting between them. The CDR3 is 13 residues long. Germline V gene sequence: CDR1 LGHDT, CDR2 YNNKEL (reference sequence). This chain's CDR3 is CASSQSTTGEQYF. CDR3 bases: TGTGCCAGCAGCCAGAGCACTACGGGGGAGCAGTACTTC.

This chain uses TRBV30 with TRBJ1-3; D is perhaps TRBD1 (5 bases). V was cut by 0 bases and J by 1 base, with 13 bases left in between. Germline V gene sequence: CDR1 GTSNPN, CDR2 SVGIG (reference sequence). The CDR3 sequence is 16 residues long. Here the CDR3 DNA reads TGTGCCTGGAGTGTGTCAGGGACGGCGTCTGGAAACACCATATATTTT. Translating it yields CAWSVSGTASGNTIYF.

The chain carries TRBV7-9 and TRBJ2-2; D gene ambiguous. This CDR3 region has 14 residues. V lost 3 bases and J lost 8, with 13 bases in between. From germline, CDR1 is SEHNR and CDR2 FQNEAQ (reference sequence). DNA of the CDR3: TGTGCCAGCAGCTTGGGTAACCGACCGGGGGAGCTGTTTTTT. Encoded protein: CASSLGNRPGELFF.

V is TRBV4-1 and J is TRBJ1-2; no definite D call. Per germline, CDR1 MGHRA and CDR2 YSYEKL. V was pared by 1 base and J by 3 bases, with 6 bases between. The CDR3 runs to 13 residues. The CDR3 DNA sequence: TGCGCCAGCAGCCAAGGGGTCGACTATGGCTACACCTTC. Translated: CASSQGVDYGYTF.

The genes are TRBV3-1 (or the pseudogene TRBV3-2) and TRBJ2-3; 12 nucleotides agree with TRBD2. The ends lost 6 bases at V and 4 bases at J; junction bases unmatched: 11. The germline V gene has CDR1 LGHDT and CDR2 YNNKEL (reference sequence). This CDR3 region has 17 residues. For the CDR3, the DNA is TGTGCCAGCAGTCCCTCAGGACTAGCGGGAAGATCAGATACGCAGTATTTT. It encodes CASSPSGLAGRSDTQYF.

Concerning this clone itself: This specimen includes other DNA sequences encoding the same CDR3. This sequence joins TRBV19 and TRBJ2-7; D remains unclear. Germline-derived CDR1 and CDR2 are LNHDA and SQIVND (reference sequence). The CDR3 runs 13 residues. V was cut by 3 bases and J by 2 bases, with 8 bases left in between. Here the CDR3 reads CASSIRLAYEQYF. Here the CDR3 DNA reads TGTGCCAGTAGTATCAGGCTAGCCTACGAGCAGTACTTC.

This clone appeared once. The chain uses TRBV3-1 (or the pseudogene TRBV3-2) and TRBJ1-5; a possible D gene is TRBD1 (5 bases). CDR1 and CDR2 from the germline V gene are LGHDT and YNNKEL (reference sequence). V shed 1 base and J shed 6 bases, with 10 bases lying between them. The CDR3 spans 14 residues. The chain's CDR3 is CASSQGTGPQPQHF. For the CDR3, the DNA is TGTGCCAGCAGCCAAGGTACGGGACCTCAGCCCCAGCATTTT.

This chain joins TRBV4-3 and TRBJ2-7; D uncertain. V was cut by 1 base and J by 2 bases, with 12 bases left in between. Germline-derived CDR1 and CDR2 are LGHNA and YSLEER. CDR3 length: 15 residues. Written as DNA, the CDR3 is TGCGCCAGCAGCCAAGGGCACAGCGAAGCCTACGAGCAGTACTTC. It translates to CASSQGHSEAYEQYF.

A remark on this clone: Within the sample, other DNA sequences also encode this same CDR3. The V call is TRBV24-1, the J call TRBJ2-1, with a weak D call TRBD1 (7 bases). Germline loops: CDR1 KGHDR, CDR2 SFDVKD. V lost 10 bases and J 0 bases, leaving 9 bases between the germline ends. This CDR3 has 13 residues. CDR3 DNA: TGTGCCACGCGGGACAGCTCCTACAATGAGCAGTTCTTC. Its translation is CATRDSSYNEQFF.

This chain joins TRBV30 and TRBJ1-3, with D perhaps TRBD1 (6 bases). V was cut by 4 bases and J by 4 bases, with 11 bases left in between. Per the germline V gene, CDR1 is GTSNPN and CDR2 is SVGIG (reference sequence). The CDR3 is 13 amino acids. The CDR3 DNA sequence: TGTGCCTGGATGACAGGTACCGGAAACACCATATATTTT. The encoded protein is CAWMTGTGNTIYF.

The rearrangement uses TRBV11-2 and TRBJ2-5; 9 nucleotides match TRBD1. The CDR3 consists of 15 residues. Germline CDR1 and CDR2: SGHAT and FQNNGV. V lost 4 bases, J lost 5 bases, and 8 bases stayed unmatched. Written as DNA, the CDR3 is TGTGCCAGCAGCTCCGGGACAGGGTGGCATGAGACCCAGTACTTC. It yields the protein CASSSGTGWHETQYF.

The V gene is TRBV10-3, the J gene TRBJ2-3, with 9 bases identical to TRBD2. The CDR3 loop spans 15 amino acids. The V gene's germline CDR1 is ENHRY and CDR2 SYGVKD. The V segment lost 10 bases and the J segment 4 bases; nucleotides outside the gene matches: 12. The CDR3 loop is CATTSRGREADTQYF. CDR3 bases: TGTGCCACAACCTCTCGCGGGAGGGAGGCAGATACGCAGTATTTT.

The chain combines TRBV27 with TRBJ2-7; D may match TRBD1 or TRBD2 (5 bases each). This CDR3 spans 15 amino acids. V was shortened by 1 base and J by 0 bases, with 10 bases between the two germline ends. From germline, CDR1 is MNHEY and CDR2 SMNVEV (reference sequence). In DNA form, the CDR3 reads TGTGCCAGCAGTTTATATGGGGGAGTCTCCTACGAGCAGTACTTC. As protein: CASSLYGGVSYEQYF.

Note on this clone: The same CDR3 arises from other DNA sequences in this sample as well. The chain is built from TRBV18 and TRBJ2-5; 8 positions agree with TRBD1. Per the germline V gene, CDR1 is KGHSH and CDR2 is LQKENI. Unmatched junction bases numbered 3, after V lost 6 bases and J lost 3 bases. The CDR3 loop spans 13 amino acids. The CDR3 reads CASSPTGEETQYF. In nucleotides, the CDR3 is TGTGCCAGCTCCCCGACAGGGGAAGAGACCCAGTACTTC.

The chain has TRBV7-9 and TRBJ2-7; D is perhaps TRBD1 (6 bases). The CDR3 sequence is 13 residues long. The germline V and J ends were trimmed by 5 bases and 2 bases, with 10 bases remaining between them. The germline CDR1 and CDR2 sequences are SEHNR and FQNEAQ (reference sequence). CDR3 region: CASSRQETYEQYF. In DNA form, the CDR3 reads TGTGCCAGCAGCCGACAGGAGACCTACGAGCAGTACTTC.

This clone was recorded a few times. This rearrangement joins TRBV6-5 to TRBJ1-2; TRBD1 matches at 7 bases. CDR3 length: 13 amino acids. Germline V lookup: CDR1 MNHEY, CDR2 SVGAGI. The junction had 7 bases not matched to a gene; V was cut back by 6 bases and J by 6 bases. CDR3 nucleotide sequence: TGTGCCAGCAGCCGCCGACAGGGCCATGGCTACACCTTC. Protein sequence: CASSRRQGHGYTF.

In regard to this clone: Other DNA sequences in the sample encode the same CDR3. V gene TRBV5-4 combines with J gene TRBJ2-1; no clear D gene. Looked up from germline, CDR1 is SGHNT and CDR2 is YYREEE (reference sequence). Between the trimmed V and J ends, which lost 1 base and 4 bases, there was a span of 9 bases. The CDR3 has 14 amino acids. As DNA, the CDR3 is TGTGCCAGCAGCTTGATAGGAAGTTACAATGAGCAGTTCTTC. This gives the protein CASSLIGSYNEQFF. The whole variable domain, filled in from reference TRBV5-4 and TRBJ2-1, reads ETGVTQSPTHLIKTRGQQVTLRCSSQSGHNTVSWYQQALGQGPQFIFQYYREEENGRGNFPPRFSGLQFPNYSSELNVNALELDDSALYLCASSLIGSYNEQFFGPGTRLTVL.

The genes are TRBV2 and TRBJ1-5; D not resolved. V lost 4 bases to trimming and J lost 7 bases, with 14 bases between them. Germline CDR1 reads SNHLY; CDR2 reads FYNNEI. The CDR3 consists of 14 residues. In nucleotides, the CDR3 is TGTGCCAGCAGTGTCAGGACCATGGGGCAGCCCCAGCATTTT. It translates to CASSVRTMGQPQHF.